This TCR beta chain is from a study of T cells in narcolepsy (dated by TCRdb to the late 2010s). The study in broad terms: Patients with narcolepsy type 1 or type 2 (NT1, NT2) were enrolled in the study together with healthy control donors. The study sought autoreactive T cells targeting hypocretin neuron self-antigens (hypocretin, TRIB2) in narcolepsy patients, using TCR Vbeta sequencing to track clonotypes in blood and CSF. The full study reports these points: Some blood memory CD4+ repertoires from patients and controls contained no sequences matching autoreactive T cell clones. Autoreactive clonotypes were reported to be detected serially in the blood of the same patients and of different patients, but not in the blood of healthy controls. Numbers of sequenced blood memory CD4+ clonotypes were comparable, averaging roughly 37,000 in patients and approximately 34,000 in controls. In plots comparing CSF and blood CD4+ T cell clonotypes from the same patient, HCRT-specific and TRIB2-specific autoreactive clonotypes were highlighted.

For TCR Vbeta sequencing, memory CD4+ T cells were sorted ex vivo from the peripheral blood of narcolepsy patients and healthy controls. The receptor library was made with the immunoSEQ multiplex PCR assay. TCRdb holds this immuneACCESS table with in-frame rearrangements only. Some clones are missing; in checked studies, unresolved V genes explain under half, and the rest has no known cause. The sample table shows roughly 32,000 clones, and roughly four fifths are seen once. The ten largest account for under 1.3% of the sample. Worth noting for this clone: Its antigen is currently not known. Nothing much larger sits one base from this clone, and base qualities are not available.

The origin of this receptor is a human donor with narcolepsy. The sample comprised CD45RA- memory CD4+ T cells from PBMCs. The intended sense of this specimen's cell subset or site label: memory T cells sorted ex vivo from peripheral blood.

The DNA reads TGTGCCACCTCTAAGGCTAGCGGGAAGAACACCGGGGAGCTGTTTTTT. It translates to CATSKASGKNTGELFF. In this chain, TRBV9 is recombined with TRBJ2-2, and 9 junction bases match TRBD2. Here V drops 9 bases and J drops 1 base, and the junction holds 10 bases not matched to any gene. The CDR3, from cysteine to phenylalanine, totals 16 residues. Left in the record is the CDR3 DNA by itself, 48 bases read in frame from the first base. CDR1 and CDR2 are read off the germline V gene as SGDLS and YYNGEE.